What follows are 3 T cell receptor beta chains derived from one specimen sequenced in a study of technical replicates of blood from several donors. Libraries were prepared by immunoSEQ multiplex PCR; TCRdb keeps only in-frame clonotypes and omits some of them. The profile shows more than 90,000 clones, under 97% of them singletons. Material for sequencing was T cells isolated from PBMCs. The receptors were gathered from a human donor in good health.

The gene calls are TRBV11-2 and TRBJ2-5; 7 nucleotides agree with TRBD2. V dropped 5 bases and J dropped 4; count of bases not matched to a gene: 7. The CDR3 is 14 amino acids. Per germline, CDR1 SGHAT and CDR2 FQNNGV. DNA for the CDR3: TGTGCCAGCAGCCCGACTAGCTTCGTAGAGACCCAGTACTTC. It specifies CASSPTSFVETQYF.

The V call is TRBV7-2, the J call TRBJ2-1; D perhaps matches TRBD2 (6 bases). The V gene's germline CDR1 is SGHTA and CDR2 FQGNSA. The CDR3 runs 15 residues. V was clipped by 1 base and J by 8 bases, with 15 bases between them. CDR3 loop: CASSLVSGVRYEQFF. DNA of the CDR3: TGTGCCAGCAGCTTAGTCTCGGGGGTAAGGTATGAGCAGTTCTTC.

This chain connects TRBV28 to TRBJ1-4; 8 bases match TRBD1. CDR3 length equals 13 residues. V shed 6 bases and J 8 bases; nucleotides not matched to a gene: 5. CDR1 MDHEN and CDR2 SYDVKM come from the germline V gene. CDR3 sequence (DNA): TGTGCCAGCAGCGGACAGGGCGGGGAAAAACTGTTTTTT. It yields the protein CASSGQGGEKLFF.